These 25 T cell receptor beta chains were all obtained from the same sample, sequenced in a study of CD8 T cells in ankylosing spondylitis. TCRdb re-derived calls from the 5' RACE reads in MiXCR, one entry per CDR3 protein. The sample has 300,000 to 400,000 distinct CDR3 sequences, roughly 22% seen once; the top ten hold around 13%. The specimen sequenced was blood, either unsorted or a sorted T cell fraction (not recorded which). The receptors stem from a male donor with ankylosing spondylitis or in good health (not recorded which).

This clonotype was recorded a few times. The chain recombines TRBV15 with TRBJ2-2; no clear D gene. The V and J ends lost 4 bases and 1 base respectively, with 7 bases between them. Germline V gene sequence: CDR1 LNHNV, CDR2 YYDKDF (reference sequence). The CDR3 has 14 amino acids. CDR3 in amino acids: CATSIIRNTGELFF. In DNA, the CDR3 is TGTGCCACCAGCATCATACGGAACACCGGGGAGCTGTTTTTT.

V is TRBV4-2 and J is TRBJ2-1; the D is unclear. The V gene's germline CDR1 is LGHNA and CDR2 YNFKEQ. This CDR3 spans 16 amino acids. Trimming stripped 0 bases from V and 8 bases from J, with 17 bases between. CDR3 sequence: CASSQDSLQPLDEQFF. In DNA, the CDR3 is TGTGCCAGCAGCCAAGATTCTTTACAGCCCTTGGATGAGCAGTTCTTC.

This clonotype was seen more than once but under ten times. The chain combines TRBV29-1 with TRBJ2-2; tentatively, D is TRBD1 (5 bases). The CDR3 has 16 residues. The V and J ends lost 7 bases and 3 bases respectively, with 21 bases between them. Germline assignment: CDR1 SQVTM and CDR2 ANQGSEA. The CDR3 coding sequence is TGCAGCGCCGATACAGGAACCTCATATTACACCGGGGAGCTGTTTTTT. Translating it yields CSADTGTSYYTGELFF.

V usage is TRBV7-6 and J usage is TRBJ2-7; 7 bases map to TRBD1. The CDR3 contains 16 residues. Trimming at V came to 4 bases and at J to 0 bases, leaving 9 bases not matched to a gene. Germline V gives CDR1 SGHVS, CDR2 FNYEAQ. This CDR3 is CASSSPTGANSYEQYF. The CDR3 region has the DNA TGTGCCAGCAGCTCCCCCACAGGGGCTAACTCCTACGAGCAGTACTTC.

The chain is built from TRBV2 and TRBJ2-7, with 7 bases aligning to TRBD1. This CDR3 has 14 residues. Germline assignment: CDR1 SNHLY and CDR2 FYNNEI. V was pared by 5 bases and J by 6 bases, with 10 bases of the junction left unmatched. CDR3 in amino acids: CASSRQGFPLEQYF. CDR3 nucleotides: TGTGCCAGCAGTAGACAGGGATTTCCCCTCGAGCAGTACTTC. Looking up the rest from reference TRBV2 and TRBJ2-7 gives the full variable domain: EPEVTQTPSHQVTQMGQEVILRCVPISNHLYFYWYRQILGQKVEFLVSFYNNEISEKSEIFDDQFSVERPDGSNFTLKIRSTKLEDSAMYFCASSRQGFPLEQYFGPGTRLTVT.

The chain has TRBV7-9 and TRBJ2-7, with a weak D call TRBD2 (6 bases). This CDR3 comprises 14 residues. Germline values: CDR1 SEHNR, CDR2 FQNEAQ (reference sequence). The V end was cut by 5 bases, the J end by 1 base, with 12 bases between. The CDR3, as DNA: TGTGCCAGCAGCGCCATGGGACTTTCCTACGAGCAGTACTTC. Protein: CASSAMGLSYEQYF.

This sequence joins TRBV29-1 and TRBJ2-1, with 11 bases fitting TRBD1. The germline V gene has CDR1 SQVTM and CDR2 ANQGSEA. The CDR3 is 15 amino acids. The J segment lost 2 bases and the V segment lost 4 bases, leaving 4 bases of the junction unmatched. CDR3 protein: CSVAPGQGAYNEQFF. In nucleotides, the CDR3 is TGCAGCGTTGCCCCGGGACAGGGGGCCTACAATGAGCAGTTCTTC.

V gene TRBV3-1 combines with J gene TRBJ2-7, with 9 bases identical to TRBD2. Trimming at V came to 0 bases and at J to 6 bases, leaving 15 bases not matched to a gene. CDR1 is LGHDT, CDR2 YNNKEL, per germline (reference sequence). The CDR3 extends over 18 amino acids. For the CDR3, the DNA is TGTGCCAGCAGCCAAGAGTTCCTAGCGGGGACCACCCTTTCCGAGCAGTACTTC. Protein product: CASSQEFLAGTTLSEQYF.

In its sample, this clonotype was seen a few times. The CDR3 DNA reads TGTGCCAGCAGCTCTCTGGTTGGTAGGGAGACCCAGTACTTC. This translates into CASSSLVGRETQYF. This chain uses TRBV11-2 with TRBJ2-5; no firm D call. This CDR3 is 14 amino acids long. CDR1 and CDR2 (germline): SGHAT, FQNNGV. V lost 4 bases and J 5 bases, leaving 14 bases between the germline ends.

The J gene is TRBJ2-4, the V gene TRBV12-3 or TRBV12-4; D remains unclear. The CDR3 is 13 residues long. V gave up 3 bases and J gave up 9 bases, with 12 bases separating them. The CDR3 DNA follows: TGTGCCAGCAGTTTCTCGGGCCAAAGCATTCAGTACTTC. Its translation is CASSFSGQSIQYF.

There are a few counts of this clonotype. This sequence joins TRBV29-1 and TRBJ2-1, with TRBD1 matching over 8 bases. The J segment lost 1 base and the V segment lost 4 bases, leaving 3 bases of the junction unmatched. The CDR3 is 14 residues long. The germline V gene has CDR1 SQVTM and CDR2 ANQGSEA. CDR3 coding DNA: TGCAGCGTTGTGAGGGACAGGTCCTACAATGAGCAGTTCTTC. This encodes CSVVRDRSYNEQFF.

This chain joins TRBV7-9 and TRBJ1-4, with D uncertain. The V end was cut by 1 base, the J end by 8 bases, with 8 bases between. In germline, CDR1 is SEHNR, CDR2 FQNEAQ (reference sequence). The CDR3 totals 13 residues. CDR3 DNA: TGTGCCAGCAGCTTAGGGGCACAAGAAAAACTGTTTTTT. It translates to CASSLGAQEKLFF.

The chain is built from TRBV7-9 and TRBJ2-3, with D possibly being TRBD1 (6 bases). CDR3 size: 14 residues. The V gene's germline CDR1 is SEHNR and CDR2 FQNEAQ (reference sequence). Trimming cost V 5 bases and J 5 bases, with 14 bases left between them. CDR3: CASSPWTDLDTQYF. CDR3 nucleotide sequence: TGTGCCAGCAGCCCATGGACAGACCTAGATACGCAGTATTTT.

The genes are TRBV9 and TRBJ2-1, with D perhaps TRBD1 (5 bases). Germline CDR1 reads SGDLS; CDR2 reads YYNGEE. This CDR3 has 15 amino acids. Trimming cost V 0 bases and J 3 bases, with 10 bases left between them. CDR3 sequence reads: CASSVVGVGYNEQFF. DNA for the CDR3: TGTGCCAGCAGCGTAGTAGGGGTGGGCTACAATGAGCAGTTCTTC.

The chain couples TRBV6-4 to TRBJ1-2; a possible D gene is TRBD1 (6 bases). This CDR3 has 13 residues. From germline, CDR1 is MRHNA and CDR2 SNTAGT. The V gene lost 0 bases and the J gene lost 7 bases, with 9 bases spanning the gap. CDR3 sequence: CASSDSDRTGYTF. DNA for the CDR3: TGTGCCAGCAGTGACTCGGACAGAACTGGCTACACCTTC.

The chain couples TRBV9 to TRBJ2-7; 7 positions match TRBD1. This CDR3 has 15 residues. CDR1 is SGDLS and CDR2 is YYNGEE in the germline V gene. With V trimmed by 0 bases and J by 2 bases, 5 bases remained unmatched. Here the CDR3 DNA reads TGTGCCAGCAGCGTAGTCCCAGGGGGACCCTACGAGCAGTACTTC. Residues: CASSVVPGGPYEQYF.

In the case of this clonotype: The junction departs from the called germline gene at one end, perhaps through a read error. This chain links TRBV7-7 with TRBJ2-2; TRBD1 matches 7 bases. This CDR3 comprises 17 residues. From germline, CDR1 is SSHAT and CDR2 FNYEAQ (reference sequence). For the CDR3, the DNA is TGTGCTAGCAGCCCAAGCCCCGGGACAGCGAACACCGGGGAGCTGTTTTTT. It encodes CASSPSPGTANTGELFF.

The V and J genes are TRBV4-1 and TRBJ1-2, with 7 bases aligning to TRBD1. V shed 4 bases, J shed 4 bases, and the junction held 6 bases outside the gene matches. Germline V gene sequence: CDR1 MGHRA, CDR2 YSYEKL. The CDR3 runs to 14 residues. CDR3 sequence: CASSPDRILYGYTF. CDR3 DNA: TGCGCCAGCAGCCCGGACAGGATCCTCTATGGCTACACCTTC.

V is TRBV12-3 or TRBV12-4 and J is TRBJ2-1; 10 bases map to TRBD1. CDR3 length: 17 amino acids. V lost 0 bases, J lost 5 bases, and 7 bases stayed unmatched. For the CDR3, the DNA is TGTGCCAGCAGTTTAGCGGGGGGACAGGGGTCCAACAATGAGCAGTTCTTC. Translated, it gives CASSLAGGQGSNNEQFF.

This sequence joins TRBV30 and TRBJ2-1, with TRBD2 as a possible D gene (6 bases). V lost 0 bases to trimming and J lost 6 bases, with 9 bases between them. The CDR3 sequence is 13 residues long. Germline V CDR1 and CDR2: GTSNPN, SVGIG (reference sequence). DNA for the CDR3: TGTGCCTGGAGTGTACTCGGGGGCAATGAGCAGTTCTTC. This encodes CAWSVLGGNEQFF.

Only a few counts were recorded for this clonotype. This chain links TRBV29-1 with TRBJ2-7, with a weak D call TRBD1 (5 bases). The CDR3 sequence is 17 residues long. Trimming took 2 bases from V and 4 from J, leaving 24 bases between them. Germline values: CDR1 SQVTM, CDR2 ANQGSEA. CDR3: CSVETQGRPAIIYEQYF. The CDR3 region has the DNA TGCAGCGTTGAAACTCAGGGCAGGCCAGCAATAATTTACGAGCAGTACTTC.

This clonotype was detected only a few times. This sequence joins TRBV29-1 and TRBJ2-7; weak D call: TRBD1 (6 bases). Trimming left V 4 bases short and J 2 bases short, with 15 bases between. Germline CDR1 is SQVTM and CDR2 is ANQGSEA. The CDR3 consists of 14 residues. CDR3 sequence: CSVGRQETPYEQYF. The CDR3 DNA follows: TGCAGCGTTGGGCGACAGGAAACTCCCTACGAGCAGTACTTC.

This clonotype was observed a handful of times. The rearrangement joins TRBV5-1 to TRBJ2-3; TRBD1 is a possible D gene (5 bases). V lost 4 bases, J lost 0 bases, and 12 bases lay in between. Looked up from germline, CDR1 is SGHRS and CDR2 is YFSETQ. The CDR3 length is 15 residues. CDR3 residues: CASSARDTSTDTQYF. In DNA form, the CDR3 reads TGCGCCAGCAGCGCCAGGGATACTAGCACAGATACGCAGTATTTT.

This chain uses TRBV7-9 with TRBJ2-7; D is unclear. Trimming took 4 bases from V and 6 from J, leaving 13 bases between them. Germline V lookup: CDR1 SEHNR, CDR2 FQNEAQ (reference sequence). The length of the CDR3 is 13 residues. In DNA, the CDR3 is TGTGCCAGCAGCTCGGTATCATCGGCCGAGCAGTACTTC. Translating it yields CASSSVSSAEQYF. The complete variable domain, with remaining parts taken from reference TRBV7-9 and TRBJ2-7, reads DTGVSQNPRHKITKRGQNVTFRCDPISEHNRLYWYRQTLGQGPEFLTYFQNEAQLEKSRLLSDRFSAERPKGSFSTLEIQRTEQGDSAMYLCASSSVSSAEQYFGPGTRLTVT.

The V gene is TRBV15, the J gene TRBJ2-5, with D hard to call. CDR3 length: 11 residues. Looked up from germline, CDR1 is LNHNV and CDR2 is YYDKDF (reference sequence). Trimming took off 5 bases at V and 4 bases at J, with 5 bases between the two ends. The CDR3 DNA is TGTGCCACCAGCTTTCGAGAGACCCAGTACTTC. This sequence encodes CATSFRETQYF.